Listed below are T cell receptor beta chains from one sample, sequenced in a study of T cell repertoires in cytomegalovirus infection. One entry per CDR3 protein, called by TCRdb with MiXCR from the reads. Among roughly 500,000 distinct CDR3 sequences listed, 11% were seen once. Sample: PBMCs. Every receptor here comes from a human donor in good health (CMV status not recorded). Some clones in this sample may be carry-over from other donors' samples. Each CDR3 is given without its conserved first and last residue.

>TRBV20-1
SARAKGITEAF
>TRBV7-2
ASSLVFGSEAF
>TRBV23-1
ASRPTGGKAF
>TRBV2
ASIKQETQY
>TRBV12-3/TRBV12-4
ASSLGRVGTGLANYGYT
>TRBV29-1
SVTGTYGYT
>TRBV18
ASSPEDRIGSYEQY
>TRBV20-1
SASLGTGGEKLF
>TRBV20-1
SARDTSGDEQF
>TRBV2
ASTERGNQPQH
>TRBV20-1
SAKQNTDTQY
>TRBV12-3/TRBV12-4
ASSLGASRGELF
>TRBV7-9
ASRINGLAGEGEQF
>TRBV23-1
ASINPDRGPGEQY
>TRBV28
TSSPGTGQETQY
>TRBV5-1
ASSRIQGGANYGYT